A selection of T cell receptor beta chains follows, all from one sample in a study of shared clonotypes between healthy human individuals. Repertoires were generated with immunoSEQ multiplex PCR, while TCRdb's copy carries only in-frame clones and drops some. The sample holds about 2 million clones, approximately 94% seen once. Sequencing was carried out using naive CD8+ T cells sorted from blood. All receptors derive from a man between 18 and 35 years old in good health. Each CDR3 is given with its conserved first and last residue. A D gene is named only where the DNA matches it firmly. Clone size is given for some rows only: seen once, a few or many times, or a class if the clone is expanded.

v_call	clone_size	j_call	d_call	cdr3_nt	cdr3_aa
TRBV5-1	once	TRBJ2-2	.	TGCGCCAGCAGCTGGCCCGGGGCCGACACCGGGGAGCTGTTTTTT	CASSWPGADTGELFF
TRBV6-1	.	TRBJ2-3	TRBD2	TGTGCCAGCAGCGGAATAGCGGGAAGCACAGATACGCAGTATTTT	CASSGIAGSTDTQYF
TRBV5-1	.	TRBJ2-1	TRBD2	TGCGCCAGCAGCTTGGCCGCGGGAGGGCCCAATGAGCAGTTCTTC	CASSLAAGGPNEQFF
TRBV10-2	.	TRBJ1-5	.	TGCGCCAGCAGTGATCCTGGTGAGATTCAGCCCCAGCATTTT	CASSDPGEIQPQHF
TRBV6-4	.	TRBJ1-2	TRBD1	TGTGCCAGCAGACAGACAGGGTCGGACTATGGCTACACCTTC	CASRQTGSDYGYTF
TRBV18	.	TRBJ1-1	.	TGTGCCAGCTCACCACCCGGACAGCCCATGAACACTGAAGCTTTCTTT	CASSPPGQPMNTEAFF
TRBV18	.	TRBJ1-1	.	TGTGCCAGCTCACCCCTCCCCAAAGACATGAACACTGAAGCTTTCTTT	CASSPLPKDMNTEAFF
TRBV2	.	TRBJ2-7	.	TGTGCCAGCAGCGGTCCGGGACAAAATTACGAGCAGTACTTC	CASSGPGQNYEQYF
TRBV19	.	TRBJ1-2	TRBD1	TGTGCCAGTAGTTCACTGACCGGGACAGGACTGATACAGGGGGGCTACACCTTC	CASSSLTGTGLIQGGYTF
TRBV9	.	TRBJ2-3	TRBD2	TGTGCCAGCAGCGTAGCGGGAGGGACAACAGATACGCAGTATTTT	CASSVAGGTTDTQYF
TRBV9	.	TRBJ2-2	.	TGTGCCAGCAGCGTTCTTTCCACCACCGGGGAGCTGTTTTTT	CASSVLSTTGELFF
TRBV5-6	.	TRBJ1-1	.	TGTGCCAGCAGCGTAGGGACGTCCGAAGCTTTCTTT	CASSVGTSEAFF
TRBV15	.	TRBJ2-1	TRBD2	TGTGCCACCAGCAGAGGTGGAGCGGGAGCCGAAGACGGCAATGAGCAGTTCTTC	CATSRGGAGAEDGNEQFF
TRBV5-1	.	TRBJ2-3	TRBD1	TGCGCCAGCAGCTCGACAGGGCCAGATACGCAGTATTTT	CASSSTGPDTQYF
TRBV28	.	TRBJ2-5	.	TGTGCCAGCAGTTCCCGGGACTTGGAGACCCAGTACTTC	CASSSRDLETQYF
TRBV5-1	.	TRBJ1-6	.	TGCGCCAGCAGCGGGGGACCTGAGGGCGCCGTTTACAATTCACCCCTCCACTTT	CASSGGPEGAVYNSPLHF
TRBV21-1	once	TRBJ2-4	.	TGTGCCAGCAGCAAAGCGCGAGGGGACGCAGAGTTCGCCAAAAACATTCAGTACTTC	CASSKARGDAEFAKNIQYF
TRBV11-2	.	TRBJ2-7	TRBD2	TGTGCCAGCAGCTTAGAACCACGACTAGCGGGAGAGGTGGAGTCCTACGAGCAGTACTTC	CASSLEPRLAGEVESYEQYF
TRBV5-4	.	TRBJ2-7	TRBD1	TGTGCCAGCAGCCTCGGACAGGGCGACTACGAGCAGTACTTC	CASSLGQGDYEQYF
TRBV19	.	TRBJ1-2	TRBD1	TGTGCCAGTAGTATCTCTGGACAGGCGGGCAATCACTATGGCTACACCTTC	CASSISGQAGNHYGYTF
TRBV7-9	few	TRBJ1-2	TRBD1	TGTGCCAGCAGCTTAGGTTGGTCAGGGGGCGACTATGGCTACACCTTC	CASSLGWSGGDYGYTF
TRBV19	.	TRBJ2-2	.	TGTGCCAGTAGCCCAACAGGGTCGGGCACCGGGGAGCTGTTTTTT	CASSPTGSGTGELFF
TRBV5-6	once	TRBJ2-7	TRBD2	TGTGCCAGCAGCAGCGGGAGCTCCTACGAGCAGTACTTC	CASSSGSSYEQYF
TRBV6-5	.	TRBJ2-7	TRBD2	TGTGCCAGCAGTTACTCGAGCGGGGAAATGATGAACGAGCAGTACTTC	CASSYSSGEMMNEQYF
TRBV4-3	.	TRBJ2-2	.	TGCGCCAGCAGCCAAGGATCCGCGCCCACCGGGGAGCTGTTTTTT	CASSQGSAPTGELFF
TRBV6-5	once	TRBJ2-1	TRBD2	TGTGCCAGCACTTTCTCCCCCGGGGAGGGCCCGAATGAGCAGTTCTTC	CASTFSPGEGPNEQFF
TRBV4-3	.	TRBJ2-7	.	TGCGCCAGCAGCCAAGATTGGGGGGTTTGGTACGAGCAGTACTTC	CASSQDWGVWYEQYF
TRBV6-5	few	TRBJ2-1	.	TGTGCCAGCAGTTACGACGAATACAATGAGCAGTTCTTC	CASSYDEYNEQFF
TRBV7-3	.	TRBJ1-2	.	TGTGCCAGCAGCTTTACCAGCGGGTTCACAGGTGGCTACACCTTC	CASSFTSGFTGGYTF
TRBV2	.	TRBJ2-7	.	TGTGCCAGCAGTGACGGCATGGGGGGCTACGAGCAGTACTTC	CASSDGMGGYEQYF
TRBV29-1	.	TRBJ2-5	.	TGCAGCGTTGAAATCCCTTCTAGGGGGGTCAAAGAGACCCAGTACTTC	CSVEIPSRGVKETQYF
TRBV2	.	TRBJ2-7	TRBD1	TGTGCCAGCGTCCGACAGGGGGCGACTTACGAGCAGTACTTC	CASVRQGATYEQYF
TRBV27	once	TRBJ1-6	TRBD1	TGTGCCAGCAGTGGGGACAGACGGAATTCACCCCTCCACTTT	CASSGDRRNSPLHF
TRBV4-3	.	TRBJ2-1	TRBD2	TGCGCCAGCAGCCTTCGACTAGCGGCTTACAATGAGCAGTTCTTC	CASSLRLAAYNEQFF
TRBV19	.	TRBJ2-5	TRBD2	TGTGCCAGTAGGAGGACACCGGGACTAGCGACGGAGACCCAGTACTTC	CASRRTPGLATETQYF
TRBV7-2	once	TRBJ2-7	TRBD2	TGTGCCAGCAGCCCTGGGAAGCGGGAGGTTTTTACCTACGAGCAGTACTTC	CASSPGKREVFTYEQYF
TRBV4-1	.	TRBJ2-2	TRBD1	TGCGCCAGCAGCCGTAGGGTGAGGACAGGGCTCACCGGGGAGCTGTTTTTT	CASSRRVRTGLTGELFF
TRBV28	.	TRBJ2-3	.	TGTGCCAGCAGTTTAATGGGGACAGATACGCAGTATTTT	CASSLMGTDTQYF
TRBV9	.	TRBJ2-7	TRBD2	TGTGCCAGCAGCGTTAGTTTCTCGGGAGGCGCCTACGAGCAGTACTTC	CASSVSFSGGAYEQYF
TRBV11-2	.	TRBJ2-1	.	TGTGCCAGCAGCCACAATTGGAATGAGCAGTTCTTC	CASSHNWNEQFF
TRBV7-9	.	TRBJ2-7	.	TGTGCCAGCAGCAAACCGGGACAAGTTACCTACGAGCAGTACTTC	CASSKPGQVTYEQYF
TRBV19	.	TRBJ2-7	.	TGTGCCAGTAGGCCCGAGGTAGCCTCCTACGAGCAGTACTTC	CASRPEVASYEQYF
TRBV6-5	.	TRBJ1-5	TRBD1	TGTGCCAGCAGCCCGACAGGGGTTCGGAATCAGCCCCAGCATTTT	CASSPTGVRNQPQHF
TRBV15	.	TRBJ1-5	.	TGTGCCACCAGCAGAGATAGGGGTGGAGGGAATCAGCCCCAGCATTTT	CATSRDRGGGNQPQHF
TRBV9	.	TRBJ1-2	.	TGTGCCAGCAGCGTAGCTGGGGATGGCTACACCTTC	CASSVAGDGYTF
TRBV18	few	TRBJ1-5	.	TGTGCCAGCTCACCCGGAGAGGTCAATCAGCCCCAGCATTTT	CASSPGEVNQPQHF
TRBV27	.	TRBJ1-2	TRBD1	TGTGCCAGCGGGCCCGGGACAGGGAGGAATGGCTACACCTTC	CASGPGTGRNGYTF
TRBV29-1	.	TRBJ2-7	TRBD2	TGCAGCGTCGCGCTAGCGGCCACCTACGAGCAGTACTTC	CSVALAATYEQYF
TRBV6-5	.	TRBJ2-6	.	TGTGCCAGCAGTTATACGGGGTCTGGGGCCAACGTCCTGACTTTC	CASSYTGSGANVLTF
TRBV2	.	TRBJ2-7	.	TGTGCCAGCAGTGAGTTGTACGGACCCTACGAGCAGTACTTC	CASSELYGPYEQYF
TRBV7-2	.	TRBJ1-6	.	TGTGCCAGCAGCGTAGACAGGATGAGCTCCTATAATTCACCCCTCCACTTT	CASSVDRMSSYNSPLHF
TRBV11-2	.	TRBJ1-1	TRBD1	TGTGCCAGCAGGCCCATCGGACAGGGAGGCTTTTTGAACACTGAAGCTTTCTTT	CASRPIGQGGFLNTEAFF